The clone carrying this T cell receptor beta chain has just a few counts. Its antigen is currently unknown. This specimen belongs to a study of spatial heterogeneity in lung cancer. Findings of the study overall: More often at tumor resection than at routine follow-up, ubiquitous expanded tumor TCRs were detected in the blood.

Time point of the sample: sample taken at primary tumor resection. Germline lookup yields CDR1 MNHEY and CDR2 SVGEGT. The CDR3 is 13 residues long. V lost 2 bases and J 3 bases, leaving 8 bases between the germline ends. All TCR cDNA molecules were individually tagged with a unique molecular identifier. TCRdb re-called the 5' RACE reads with MiXCR, one entry per CDR3 protein. The sample includes about 92,000 distinct CDR3 sequences, about an eighth of them seen just once. Source: PBMCs, taken at surgery. The sequence came from a male donor with early-stage non-small cell lung cancer. The chain employs TRBV6-2 or TRBV6-3 and TRBJ2-7; no reliable D call. CDR3 nucleotide sequence: TGTGCCAGCAGTTACGGGCCACTCTACGAGCAGTACTTC. This translates into CASSYGPLYEQYF.